This T cell receptor beta chain stems from a study of blood T cell repertoires in COVID-19. Study context: Sites in the United States, Italy and Spain provided acute and convalescent COVID-19 samples. Sample material is recorded as cDNA or gDNA derived from T cells, B-cell-depleted T cells, or PBMCs.

The CDR3 covers 16 residues. Per the germline V gene, CDR1 is KGHDR and CDR2 is SFDVKD. V shed 9 bases, J shed 1 base, and the junction held 10 bases outside the gene matches. In the authors' methods: Counts of nucleated cells, estimated from reference gene primer amplification, were obtained. The method was immunoSEQ multiplex PCR; TCRdb's version includes in-frame clones alone and lacks a portion of them. V and J calls plus clone size are reproduced from that table; the DNA served to infer D and trimming. The sample consists of around 57,000 clones, 82% of them appearing once. V gene TRBV24-1 combines with J gene TRBJ2-5; 10 bases line up with TRBD2. The sequence was collected from an older woman with acute or convalescent COVID-19. What was sequenced was peripheral blood. The CDR3 coding sequence is TGTGCCACCTCTAACCGCGCTAGCGGGGGCCAAGAGACCCAGTACTTC. It encodes CATSNRASGGQETQYF.